The 20 T cell receptor beta chains listed next were all sequenced from one sample in a study of T-cell reconstitution after alpha-beta-depleted transplantation in children. Construction of the TCRbeta library involved unique molecular identifiers. TCRdb re-derived calls from the PCR reads in MiXCR, one entry per CDR3 protein. The sample contains almost 600,000 distinct CDR3 sequences, about a quarter of which appear only once. The starting material was PBMCs, obtained before TCRalphabeta/CD19-depleted stem cell transplant. These TCRs come from a boy under two years old with Wiskott-Aldrich syndrome, due to receive a stem cell transplant.

The chain has TRBV9 and TRBJ2-7; TRBD2 matches 11 bases. This CDR3 contains 18 residues. The V gene end was trimmed by 0 bases and the J gene end by 5 bases; junction bases not matched to a gene: 13. Germline V gene lookup returns CDR1 SGDLS and CDR2 YYNGEE. DNA of the CDR3: TGTGCCAGCAGCGTAGCTGGGCTAGCGGGAGGAGCTGTAAACGAGCAGTACTTC. Translation gives CASSVAGLAGGAVNEQYF.

This clonotype was counted between two and nine times. The chain recombines TRBV12-3 or TRBV12-4 with TRBJ2-7; D gene unclear. The germline V and J ends were trimmed by 3 bases and 2 bases, with 17 bases remaining between them. The CDR3 extends over 16 amino acids. CDR3 DNA: TGTGCCAGCAGTTTGTATCGCGGTGAAGCTACCTACGAGCAGTACTTC. It codes for CASSLYRGEATYEQYF.

This chain uses TRBV12-3 or TRBV12-4 with TRBJ2-7; 8 bases align to TRBD2. The length of the CDR3 is 15 residues. V lost 3 bases to trimming and J lost 0 bases; unmatched junction nucleotides: 4. DNA for the CDR3: TGTGCCAGCAGTTTGGCGGGGGGAGTCTCCTACGAGCAGTACTTC. Protein: CASSLAGGVSYEQYF.

Comments on this clonotype: One junction end disagrees with the germline gene, perhaps due to a read error. This rearrangement joins TRBV3-1 to TRBJ2-1; TRBD2 matches at 11 bases. Germline V gene lookup returns CDR1 LGHDT and CDR2 YNNKEL (reference sequence). The CDR3 spans 18 residues. The CDR3 sequence: CTSSFPRELAGGGNEQFF. The CDR3 DNA reads TGTACCAGCAGTTTCCCCCGCGAGTTAGCGGGAGGGGGCAATGAGCAGTTCTTC.

In DNA, the CDR3 is TGTGCCACCAGTCTGGGGAATGAGCAGTTCTTC. This gives the protein CATSLGNEQFF. The chain combines TRBV24-1 with TRBJ2-1; D gene ambiguous. The V gene's germline CDR1 is KGHDR and CDR2 SFDVKD. The CDR3 length is 11 residues. Trimming shortened V by 6 bases and J by 7 bases, and 6 bases separated the two germline ends.

This clonotype was counted once. The chain joins TRBV5-6 to TRBJ2-7; possibly TRBD2 for D (6 bases). The CDR3 runs to 14 residues. V lost 4 bases, J lost 1 base, and 12 bases lay in between. Per the germline V gene, CDR1 is SGHDT and CDR2 is YYEEEE. The CDR3 DNA reads TGTGCCAGCAGCAGAGGACTACGGTCCTACGAGCAGTACTTC. Translation gives CASSRGLRSYEQYF.

This clonotype came up a few times. The J gene is TRBJ2-5, the V gene TRBV5-1; D remains unclear. In germline, CDR1 is SGHRS, CDR2 YFSETQ. With 1 base removed from V and 0 bases from J, the gap between germline ends came to 10 bases. This CDR3 has 15 amino acids. In DNA, the CDR3 is TGCGCCAGCAGCTTGTGGTCCTCGTACCAAGAGACCCAGTACTTC. It encodes CASSLWSSYQETQYF.

This chain joins TRBV6-1 and TRBJ1-1; D gene ambiguous. Trimming removed 8 bases at V and 8 bases at J, with 24 bases between. This CDR3 comprises 15 residues. The germline gives CDR1 MNHNS, CDR2 SASEGT. The CDR3 loop is CASQIGMRRAGEAFF. DNA of the CDR3: TGTGCCAGCCAAATAGGGATGCGGAGGGCGGGGGAAGCTTTCTTT.

This clonotype was observed a few times. The chain is built from TRBV5-1 and TRBJ2-1, with 10 positions matching TRBD2. Trimming at V came to 2 bases and at J to 5 bases, leaving 4 bases not matched to a gene. From germline, CDR1 is SGHRS and CDR2 YFSETQ. The CDR3 is 15 residues long. For the CDR3, the DNA is TGCGCCAGCAGCTTCGCTAGCGGGAGAAACAATGAGCAGTTCTTC. It specifies CASSFASGRNNEQFF.

The chain is built from TRBV5-5 and TRBJ1-2, with D uncertain. This CDR3 spans 14 amino acids. V lost 4 bases to trimming and J lost 8 bases, with 18 bases between them. The V gene's germline CDR1 is SGHKS and CDR2 YYEKEE (reference sequence). The CDR3 nucleotides are TGTGCCAGCAGCCACTTAACCCTCCGGGAGGGCTACACCTTC. Protein: CASSHLTLREGYTF.

This clonotype was seen repeatedly, ten times or more. The chain is built from TRBV5-1 and TRBJ2-1; no firm D call. Germline V gives CDR1 SGHRS, CDR2 YFSETQ. This CDR3 comprises 13 residues. The ends were cut back, 1 base at V and 8 bases at J, with 10 bases in the middle. The CDR3 DNA is TGCGCCAGCAGCTTGCAACTATCTCATGAGCAGTTCTTC. Its translation is CASSLQLSHEQFF.

This clonotype was seen a few times. The CDR3 DNA reads as TGCAGTGCTACCGGGACAGGGGGCGAGCAGTTCTTC. It is translated as CSATGTGGEQFF. The chain carries TRBV20-1 and TRBJ2-1; TRBD1 aligns across 12 bases. Looked up from germline, CDR1 is DFQATT and CDR2 is SNEGSKA (reference sequence). The ends lost 4 bases at V and 10 bases at J; junction bases unmatched: 2. CDR3 size: 12 residues.

This chain connects TRBV20-1 to TRBJ1-6, with TRBD1 as a possible D gene (6 bases). This CDR3 comprises 14 residues. Trimming removed 2 bases at V and 6 bases at J, with 11 bases between. The germline V gene has CDR1 DFQATT and CDR2 SNEGSKA (reference sequence). The CDR3 sequence is CSARLTGGNSPLHF. In DNA, the CDR3 is TGCAGTGCTAGACTGACAGGCGGTAATTCACCCCTCCACTTT.

This clonotype was detected a few times. The chain joins TRBV12-3 or TRBV12-4 to TRBJ1-2, with TRBD1 matching over 9 bases. The CDR3 has 13 residues. V gave up 6 bases and J gave up 7 bases; unmatched junction bases: 6. The CDR3: CASRLQGAGGYTF. The CDR3 DNA sequence: TGTGCCAGCAGACTACAGGGGGCGGGTGGCTACACCTTC.

This clonotype appeared many times. CDR3 in amino acids: CASSRGQGSSYNEQFF. CDR3 in DNA: TGTGCCAGCAGCCGGGGACAGGGGAGCTCCTACAATGAGCAGTTCTTC. The chain joins TRBV12-3 or TRBV12-4 to TRBJ2-1; 10 bases fit TRBD1. The length of the CDR3 is 16 residues. J was trimmed by 0 bases and V by 6 bases; bases with no gene match: 5.

V and J are TRBV5-8 and TRBJ1-2, with D unclear. The CDR3 has 14 amino acids. The V gene's germline CDR1 is SGHTS and CDR2 YDEGEE. V was trimmed by 3 bases and J by 5 bases, leaving 14 bases between them. The DNA for the CDR3 is TGTGCCAGCAGCTCAGCCGACTTGTGGTATGGCTACACCTTC. Protein sequence: CASSSADLWYGYTF.

This clonotype was recorded a few times. V is TRBV6-5 and J is TRBJ2-6, with D hard to call. The CDR3 spans 18 residues. Germline assignment: CDR1 MNHEY and CDR2 SVGAGI. With 0 bases removed from V and 0 bases from J, the gap between germline ends came to 12 bases. The CDR3: CASSYSSLRGSGANVLTF. CDR3 sequence (DNA): TGTGCCAGCAGTTACTCTTCCCTCCGTGGCTCTGGGGCCAACGTCCTGACTTTC.

CDR3 sequence reads: CASSYLGGAVGEQYF. The CDR3 DNA reads as TGTGCCAGCAGTTACTTGGGGGGTGCCGTGGGAGAGCAGTACTTC. The chain employs TRBV6-5 and TRBJ2-7, with D possibly TRBD2 on 6 matching bases. Deletions cut 1 base from V and 7 bases from J, with 17 bases between. The germline gives CDR1 MNHEY, CDR2 SVGAGI. The CDR3 totals 15 residues.

CDR3 amino acids: CASSLGGDLNTDTQYF. The CDR3 region has the DNA TGCGCCAGCAGCCTGGGGGGTGACTTAAACACAGATACGCAGTATTTT. V and J are TRBV5-1 and TRBJ2-3; D is perhaps TRBD2 (6 bases). Germline V lookup: CDR1 SGHRS, CDR2 YFSETQ. Trimming removed 4 bases from V and 2 bases from J, with 17 bases in between. This CDR3 is built from 16 residues.

This clonotype was seen a few times. The V call is TRBV20-1, the J call TRBJ2-5; D remains unclear. Germline V lookup: CDR1 DFQATT, CDR2 SNEGSKA (reference sequence). The V gene lost 2 bases and the J gene lost 1 base, with 8 bases spanning the gap. This CDR3 has 13 amino acids. The CDR3 reads CSARTRIQETQYF. The CDR3 DNA reads TGCAGTGCTAGAACCCGGATCCAAGAGACCCAGTACTTC.